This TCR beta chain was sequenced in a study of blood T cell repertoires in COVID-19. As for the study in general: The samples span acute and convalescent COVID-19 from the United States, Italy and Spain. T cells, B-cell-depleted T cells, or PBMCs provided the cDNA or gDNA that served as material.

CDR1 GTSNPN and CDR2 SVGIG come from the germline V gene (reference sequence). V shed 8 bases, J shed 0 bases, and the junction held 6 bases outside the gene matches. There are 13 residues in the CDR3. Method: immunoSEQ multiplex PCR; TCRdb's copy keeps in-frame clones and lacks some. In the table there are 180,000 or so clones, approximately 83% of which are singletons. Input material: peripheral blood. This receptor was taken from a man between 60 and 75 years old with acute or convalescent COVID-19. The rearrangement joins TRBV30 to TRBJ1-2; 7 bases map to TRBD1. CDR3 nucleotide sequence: TGTGCCCATCGACAGGGTACTAACTATGGCTACACCTTC. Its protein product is CAHRQGTNYGYTF. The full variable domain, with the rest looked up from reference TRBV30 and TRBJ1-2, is SQTIHQWPATLVQPVGSPLSLECTVEGTSNPNLYWYRQAAGRGLQLLFYSVGIGQISSEVPQNLSASRPQDRQFILSSKKLLLSDSGFYLCAHRQGTNYGYTFGSGTRLTVV.